The present T cell receptor (beta chain) was sequenced within a study of T-cell reconstitution after alpha-beta-depleted transplantation in children. General study findings and limits: Some patients' high day-60 TCRbeta diversity was traced to surviving recipient T cells and thymic progenitors. At the one-year point after transplant, T-cell counts and TCRbeta diversity were found to come mostly from T cells that had been newly produced. About two months after transplant, alpha-beta T cells reportedly came from several hundred expanded graft clones.

Worth noting for this clonotype: Its antigen is unknown. Its ends do not fully match the called genes, so a read error is possible.

The V gene's germline CDR1 is MNHEY and CDR2 SVGAGI. This CDR3 contains 14 residues. As it was prepared, the TCRbeta library received unique molecular identifiers. Each CDR3 protein gets one entry after TCRdb re-called the PCR reads with MiXCR. The sample shows roughly 570,000 distinct CDR3 sequences, 27% of them seen only once. The V call is TRBV6-5, the J call TRBJ2-3, with D possibly being TRBD1 or TRBD2 (7 bases each). The sequencing here drew on PBMCs, taken before TCRalphabeta/CD19-depleted stem cell transplant. The source of this sequence is a boy less than two years old with Wiskott-Aldrich syndrome, due to receive a stem cell transplant. This chain's CDR3 is CASSYEGGTDTKYF. In DNA, the CDR3 is TGTGCCAGCAGTTACGAGGGGGGGACAGATACGAAGTATTTT.